This T cell receptor beta chain was captured in a study of CD8+ T cells in alopecia areata. As for the study in general: Tofacitinib treatment spanned 6 to 18 months, with 6 months off drug afterward. Points from the study as a whole: Persistence during tofacitinib was seen for many expanded lesional clones in scalp and blood. Tofacitinib significantly brought down scalp clonality and expanded CD8+ clones among top 100.

cDNA serving as the sequencing template came from extracted, reverse transcribed RNA. Produced via immunoSEQ multiplex PCR; TCRdb's table is partial and in-frame only. The data show approximately 210,000 clones, 60% seen once. In its sample, this clone was seen once. Its specificity is unknown. Treatment reported: oral pan-JAK inhibitor, 5-10 mg twice daily. Sorting from PBMCs produced CD4+ and CD8+ T cells. The germline V gene has CDR1 MDHEN and CDR2 SYDVKM. The CDR3 extends over 13 amino acids. V lost 8 bases, J lost 7 bases, and 8 bases stayed unmatched. The receptor's source is a human donor with alopecia areata. This chain links TRBV28 with TRBJ2-3; TRBD1 aligns across 8 bases. The input for sequencing was CD4+ T cells sorted from blood, taken at week 24, from a patient treated with tofacitinib. CDR3 in amino acids: CASGQGWLNTQYF. Here the CDR3 DNA reads TGTGCCAGCGGACAGGGTTGGCTGAATACGCAGTATTTT.